The clone carrying this T cell receptor beta chain was found once. This record comes from a study of blood T cell repertoires in COVID-19. Study as a whole: From the United States, Italy and Spain came samples of acute and convalescent COVID-19. In each case, the material was cDNA or gDNA derived from T cells, B-cell-depleted T cells, or PBMCs.

Original processing notes: Reference gene primers were amplified, and this amplification served to estimate nucleated cell counts. Some clones are missing from TCRdb's copy, which holds only in-frame ones; the method was immunoSEQ multiplex PCR. V, J and clone size are those of that table, while D and trimming were read from the DNA. The sample records approximately 170,000 clones, about four fifths being singletons. The CDR3 contains 16 residues. Trimming removed 2 bases from V and 2 bases from J; junction bases left unmatched: 6. Germline CDR1 MNHEY, CDR2 SMNVEV (reference sequence). V gene TRBV27 combines with J gene TRBJ2-1; TRBD2 matches at 7 bases. The source material was peripheral blood. This TCR was recovered from a human donor with acute or convalescent COVID-19. The donor label of this sample is uncertain. The CDR3 protein is CASSLPSGRPYNEQFF. DNA of the CDR3: TGTGCCAGCAGTTTACCTAGCGGTAGACCCTACAATGAGCAGTTCTTC.